The 8 T cell receptor beta chains below all came from one sample that was sequenced in a study of T cells in Graves' hyperthyroidism and ophthalmopathy. TCR beta CDR3 regions were amplified from RNA transcripts. The TCR CDR3 first-round RT-PCR relied on the HTBI primer set. TCRdb redid the calling of the multiplex PCR reads with MiXCR, one entry per CDR3 protein. The repertoire holds under 800,000 distinct CDR3 sequences, with 11% to 15% as singletons. Source material: blood. These receptor sequences come from a woman in her late teens or twenties with Graves' hyperthyroidism.

This clonotype was recorded at least ten times. J is TRBJ2-1 and V is TRBV6-2 or TRBV6-3; D remains unclear. Trimming cost V 1 base and J 6 bases, with 7 bases left between them. CDR1 and CDR2 (germline): MNHEY, SVGEGT. The CDR3 has 13 residues. In nucleotides, the CDR3 is TGTGCCAGCAGTTACTTGGCCAGCAATGAGCAGTTCTTC. Its protein product is CASSYLASNEQFF.

This clonotype was found many times. The chain couples TRBV28 to TRBJ2-2, with D hard to call. Per germline, CDR1 MDHEN and CDR2 SYDVKM. The CDR3 totals 13 residues. The V gene lost 5 bases and the J gene lost 3 bases, with 7 bases spanning the gap. The CDR3 region has the DNA TGTGCCAGCAGTCCTCCGGACACCGGGGAGCTGTTTTTT. Translated, it gives CASSPPDTGELFF.

The rearrangement joins TRBV4-1 to TRBJ2-3, with 7 bases matching TRBD2. V lost 4 bases, J lost 0 bases, and 10 bases stayed unmatched. The CDR3 is 17 amino acids. Germline CDR1 MGHRA, CDR2 YSYEKL. DNA for the CDR3: TGCGCCAGCAGCCGTCCCGGCAGCGGGACTAGCACAGATACGCAGTATTTT. This translates into CASSRPGSGTSTDTQYF.

This clonotype was seen at least ten times. This chain connects TRBV5-1 to TRBJ2-1; 8 bases are shared with TRBD2. Germline V gene lookup returns CDR1 SGHRS and CDR2 YFSETQ. The length of the CDR3 is 15 residues. Losses at the gene ends were 3 bases for V and 10 bases for J; bases not matched to a gene: 12. This chain's CDR3 is CASSYLAGRGEEQFF. As DNA, the CDR3 is TGCGCCAGCAGCTACCTAGCGGGCCGGGGGGAGGAGCAGTTCTTC.

This clonotype has a count of ten or more. The genes are TRBV2 and TRBJ2-1; D gene unclear. CDR3 length: 13 amino acids. Trimming stripped 6 bases from V and 7 bases from J, with 13 bases between. CDR1 is SNHLY, CDR2 FYNNEI, per germline. The CDR3 bases are TGTGCCAGCAGGGATTTTACCTCGAATGAGCAGTTCTTC. Protein product: CASRDFTSNEQFF.

In its sample, this clonotype was seen many times. DNA for the CDR3: TGTGCCAGCAGTGAGGCGCAGGGTTCCTACAATGAGCAGTTCTTC. Its translation is CASSEAQGSYNEQFF. The chain has TRBV2 and TRBJ2-1; perhaps TRBD1 as D (5 bases). V lost 3 bases and J 1 base, leaving 10 bases between the germline ends. Per the germline V gene, CDR1 is SNHLY and CDR2 is FYNNEI. The CDR3 spans 15 residues.

This clonotype appeared a few times. V is TRBV28 and J is TRBJ2-1, with 10 bases fitting TRBD2. The ends lost 8 bases at V and 8 bases at J; junction bases unmatched: 12. Germline V gene data show CDR1 as MDHEN and CDR2 as SYDVKM. The CDR3 length is 15 residues. The CDR3 bases are TGTGCCAGCGGTCCATCTAGCGGGAGTATCCATGAGCAGTTCTTC. This translates into CASGPSSGSIHEQFF.

Concerning this clonotype: Possible read error: a much larger clone is one base away. The conserved closing phenylalanine or tryptophan is absent in this CDR3, likely reflecting a read error. The V gene is TRBV5-5, the J gene TRBJ2-7, with TRBD1 matching over 9 bases. Unmatched junction bases numbered 10, after V lost 6 bases and J lost 3 bases. Germline CDR1 reads SGHKS; CDR2 reads YYEKEE (reference sequence). The length of the CDR3 is 15 residues. CDR3 in DNA: TGTGCCAGCACCATTGGGAGGGACAGGGACTACGAGCAGTACTTA. Its protein product is CASTIGRDRDYEQYL.